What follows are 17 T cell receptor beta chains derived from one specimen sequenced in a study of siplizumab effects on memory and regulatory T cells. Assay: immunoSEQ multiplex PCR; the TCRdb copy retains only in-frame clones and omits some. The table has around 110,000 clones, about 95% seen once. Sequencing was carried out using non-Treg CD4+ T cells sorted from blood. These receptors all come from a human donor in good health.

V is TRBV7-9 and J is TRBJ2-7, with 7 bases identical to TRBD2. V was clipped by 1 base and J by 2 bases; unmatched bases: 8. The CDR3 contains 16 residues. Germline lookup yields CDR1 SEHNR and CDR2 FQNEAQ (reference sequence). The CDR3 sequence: CASSLGSGGSPYEQYF. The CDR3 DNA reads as TGTGCCAGCAGCTTAGGGTCCGGCGGGAGCCCCTACGAGCAGTACTTC.

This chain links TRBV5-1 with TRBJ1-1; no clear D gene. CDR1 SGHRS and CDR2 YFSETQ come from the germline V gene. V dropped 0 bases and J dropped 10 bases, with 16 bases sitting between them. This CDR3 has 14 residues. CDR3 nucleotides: TGCGCCAGCAGCTTGGCCCCCCTAAGGGAGGGAGCTTTCTTT. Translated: CASSLAPLREGAFF. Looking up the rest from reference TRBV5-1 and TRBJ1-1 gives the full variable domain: KAGVTQTPRYLIKTRGQQVTLSCSPISGHRSVSWYQQTPGQGLQFLFEYFSETQRNKGNFPGRFSGRQFSNSRSEMNVSTLELGDSALYLCASSLAPLREGAFFGQGTRLTVV.

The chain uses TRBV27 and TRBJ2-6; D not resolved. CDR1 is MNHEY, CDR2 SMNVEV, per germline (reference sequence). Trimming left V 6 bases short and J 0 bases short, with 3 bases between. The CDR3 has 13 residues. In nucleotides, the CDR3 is TGTGCCAGCAGGGGCTCTGGGGCCAACGTCCTGACTTTC. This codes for CASRGSGANVLTF.

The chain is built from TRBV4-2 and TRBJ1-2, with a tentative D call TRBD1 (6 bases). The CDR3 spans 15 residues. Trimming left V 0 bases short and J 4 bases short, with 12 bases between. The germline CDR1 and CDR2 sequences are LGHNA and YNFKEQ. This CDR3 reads CASSQEVRDTYGYTF. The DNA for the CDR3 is TGTGCCAGCAGCCAAGAGGTCCGGGACACCTATGGCTACACCTTC.

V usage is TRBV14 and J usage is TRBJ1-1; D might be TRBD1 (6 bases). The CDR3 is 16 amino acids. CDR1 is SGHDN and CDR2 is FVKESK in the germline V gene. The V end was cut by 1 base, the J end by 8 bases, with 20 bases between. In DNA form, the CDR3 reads TGTGCCAGCAGCCAAGGTCTACAGGGTTGGGGCCACGAAGCTTTCTTT. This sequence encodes CASSQGLQGWGHEAFF.

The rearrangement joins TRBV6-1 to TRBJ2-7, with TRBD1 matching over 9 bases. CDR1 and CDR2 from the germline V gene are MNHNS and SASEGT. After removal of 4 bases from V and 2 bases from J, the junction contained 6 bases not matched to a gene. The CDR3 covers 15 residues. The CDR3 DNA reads TGTGCCAGCAGTGTGGGTGGACAGGGGACCTACGAGCAGTACTTC. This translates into CASSVGGQGTYEQYF.

CDR3 nucleotide sequence: TGTGCCAGTAGTATAGTCCGGGGGAGCAATCAGCCCCAGCATTTT. Translating it yields CASSIVRGSNQPQHF. The chain joins TRBV19 to TRBJ1-5; a possible D gene is TRBD1 (5 bases). CDR1 is LNHDA and CDR2 is SQIVND in the germline V gene (reference sequence). V dropped 1 base and J dropped 1 base, with 8 bases sitting between them. The CDR3 is made up of 15 amino acids.

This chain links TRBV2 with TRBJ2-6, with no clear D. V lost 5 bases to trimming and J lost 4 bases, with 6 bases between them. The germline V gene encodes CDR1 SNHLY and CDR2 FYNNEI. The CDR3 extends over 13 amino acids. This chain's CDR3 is CASSLGGANVLTF. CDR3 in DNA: TGTGCCAGCAGTCTCGGAGGGGCCAACGTCCTGACTTTC.

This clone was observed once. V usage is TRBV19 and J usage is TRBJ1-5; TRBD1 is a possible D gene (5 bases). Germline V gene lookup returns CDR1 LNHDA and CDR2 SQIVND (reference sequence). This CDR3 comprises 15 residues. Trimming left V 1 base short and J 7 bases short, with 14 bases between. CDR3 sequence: CASSIGYGSGQPQHF. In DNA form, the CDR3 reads TGTGCCAGTAGTATAGGTTATGGCTCAGGGCAGCCCCAGCATTTT.

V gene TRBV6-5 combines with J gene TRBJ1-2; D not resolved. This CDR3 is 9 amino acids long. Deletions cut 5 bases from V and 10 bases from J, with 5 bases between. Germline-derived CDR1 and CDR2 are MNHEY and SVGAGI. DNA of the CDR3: TGTGCCAGCAGTGAATTCTACACCTTC. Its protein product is CASSEFYTF.

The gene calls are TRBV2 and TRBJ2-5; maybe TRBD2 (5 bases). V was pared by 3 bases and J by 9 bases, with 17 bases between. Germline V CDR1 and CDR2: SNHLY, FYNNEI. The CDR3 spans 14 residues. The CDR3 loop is CASSDSRGPWSQYF. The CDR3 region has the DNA TGTGCCAGCAGTGACTCCCGCGGGCCGTGGTCCCAGTACTTC.

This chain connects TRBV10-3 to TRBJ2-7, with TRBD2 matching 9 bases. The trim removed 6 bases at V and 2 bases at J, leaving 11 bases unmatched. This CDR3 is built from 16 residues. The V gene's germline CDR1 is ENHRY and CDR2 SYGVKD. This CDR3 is CAISPSSGGTTYEQYF. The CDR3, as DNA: TGTGCCATCAGCCCTTCCAGCGGGGGGACGACCTACGAGCAGTACTTC.

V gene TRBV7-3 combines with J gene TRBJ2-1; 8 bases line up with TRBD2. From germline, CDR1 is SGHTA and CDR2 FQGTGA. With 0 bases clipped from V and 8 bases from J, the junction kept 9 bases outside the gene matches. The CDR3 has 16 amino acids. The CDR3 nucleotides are TGTGCCAGCAGCTTAACGAGCGGGAGTCTTCTGGATGAGCAGTTCTTC. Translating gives CASSLTSGSLLDEQFF.

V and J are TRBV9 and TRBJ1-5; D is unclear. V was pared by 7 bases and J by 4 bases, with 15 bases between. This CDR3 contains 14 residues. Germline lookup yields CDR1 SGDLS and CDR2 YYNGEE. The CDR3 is CASGPGLTNQPQHF. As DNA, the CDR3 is TGTGCCAGCGGACCCGGACTTACGAATCAGCCCCAGCATTTT.

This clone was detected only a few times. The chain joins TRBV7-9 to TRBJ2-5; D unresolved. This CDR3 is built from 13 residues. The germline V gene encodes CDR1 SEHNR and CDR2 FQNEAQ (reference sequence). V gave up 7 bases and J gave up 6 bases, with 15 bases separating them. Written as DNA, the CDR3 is TGTGCCAGCAACTCTGACGAGAGGAAGACCCAGTACTTC. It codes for CASNSDERKTQYF.

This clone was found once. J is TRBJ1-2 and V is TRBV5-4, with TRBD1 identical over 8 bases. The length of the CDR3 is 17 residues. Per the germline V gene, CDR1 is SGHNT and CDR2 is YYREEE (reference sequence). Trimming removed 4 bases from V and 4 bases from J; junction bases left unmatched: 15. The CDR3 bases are TGTGCCAGCAGCAACGGACAGGGAAGAAGGAGGGGCTATGGCTACACCTTC. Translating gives CASSNGQGRRRGYGYTF.

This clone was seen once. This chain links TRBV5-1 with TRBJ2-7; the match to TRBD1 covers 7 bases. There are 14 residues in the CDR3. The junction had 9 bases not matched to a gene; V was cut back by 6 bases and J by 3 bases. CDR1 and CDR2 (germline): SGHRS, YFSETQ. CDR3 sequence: CASIVTGSSYEQYF. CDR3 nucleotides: TGCGCCAGCATAGTGACAGGGTCCAGCTACGAGCAGTACTTC.